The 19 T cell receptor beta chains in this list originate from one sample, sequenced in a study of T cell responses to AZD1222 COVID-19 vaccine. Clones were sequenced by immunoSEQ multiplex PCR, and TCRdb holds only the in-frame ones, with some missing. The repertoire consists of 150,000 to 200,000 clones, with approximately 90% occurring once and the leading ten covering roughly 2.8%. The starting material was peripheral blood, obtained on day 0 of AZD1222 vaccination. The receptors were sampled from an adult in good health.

Here the CDR3 reads CASSSGAVTNEKLFF. The CDR3 coding sequence is TGTGCCAGCAGCTCTGGAGCCGTAACTAATGAAAAACTGTTTTTT. The gene calls are TRBV5-6 and TRBJ1-4; D is unresolved. V dropped 3 bases and J dropped 1 base, with 10 bases sitting between them. Per germline, CDR1 SGHDT and CDR2 YYEEEE. The CDR3 is made up of 15 amino acids.

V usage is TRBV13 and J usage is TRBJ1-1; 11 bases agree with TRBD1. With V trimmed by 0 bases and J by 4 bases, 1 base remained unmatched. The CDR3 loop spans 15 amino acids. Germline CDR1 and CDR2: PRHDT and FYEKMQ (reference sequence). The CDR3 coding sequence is TGTGCCAGCAGCTTAGGGGGGACAGGGGGCACTGAAGCTTTCTTT. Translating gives CASSLGGTGGTEAFF.

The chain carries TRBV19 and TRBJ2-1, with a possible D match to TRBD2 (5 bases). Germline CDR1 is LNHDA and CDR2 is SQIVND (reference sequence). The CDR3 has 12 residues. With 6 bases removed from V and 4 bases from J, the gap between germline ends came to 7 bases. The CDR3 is CASRDFYNEQFF. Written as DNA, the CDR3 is TGTGCCAGTAGGGACTTTTACAATGAGCAGTTCTTC.

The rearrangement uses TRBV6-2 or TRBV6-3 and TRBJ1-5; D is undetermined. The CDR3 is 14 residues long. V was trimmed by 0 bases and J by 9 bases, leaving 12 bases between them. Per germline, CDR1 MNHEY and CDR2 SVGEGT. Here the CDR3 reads CASSYSRQVRPQHF. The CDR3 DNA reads TGTGCCAGCAGTTACTCCCGCCAGGTCAGGCCCCAGCATTTT.

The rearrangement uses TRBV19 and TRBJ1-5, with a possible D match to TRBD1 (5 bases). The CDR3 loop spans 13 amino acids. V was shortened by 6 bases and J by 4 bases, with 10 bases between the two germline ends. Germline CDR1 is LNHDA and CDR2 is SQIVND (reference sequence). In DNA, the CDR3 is TGTGCCAGTAGATGGGGGAGGAATCAGCCCCAGCATTTT. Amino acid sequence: CASRWGRNQPQHF.

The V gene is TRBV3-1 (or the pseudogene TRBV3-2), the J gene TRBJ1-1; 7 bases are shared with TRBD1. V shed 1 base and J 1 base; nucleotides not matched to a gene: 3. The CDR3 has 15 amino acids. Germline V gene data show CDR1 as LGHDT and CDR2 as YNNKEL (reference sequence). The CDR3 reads CASSQVGQANTEAFF. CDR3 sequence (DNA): TGTGCCAGCAGCCAAGTCGGACAGGCGAACACTGAAGCTTTCTTT.

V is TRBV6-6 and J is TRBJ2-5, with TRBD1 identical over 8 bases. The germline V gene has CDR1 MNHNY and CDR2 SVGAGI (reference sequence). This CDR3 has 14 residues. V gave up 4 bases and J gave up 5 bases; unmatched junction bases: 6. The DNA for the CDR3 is TGTGCCAGCAGTTCCAGGGGGCGGTTCGAGACCCAGTACTTC. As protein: CASSSRGRFETQYF.

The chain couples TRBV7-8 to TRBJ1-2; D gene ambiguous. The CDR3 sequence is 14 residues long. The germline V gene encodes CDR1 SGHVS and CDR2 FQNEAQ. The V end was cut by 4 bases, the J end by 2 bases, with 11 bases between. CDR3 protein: CASSWTGSNYGYTF. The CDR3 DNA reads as TGTGCCAGCAGCTGGACCGGGTCGAACTATGGCTACACCTTC.

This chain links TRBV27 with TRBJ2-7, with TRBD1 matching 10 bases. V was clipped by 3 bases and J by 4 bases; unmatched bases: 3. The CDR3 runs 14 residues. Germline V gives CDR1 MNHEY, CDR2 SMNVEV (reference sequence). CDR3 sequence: CASSLGTGEYEQYF. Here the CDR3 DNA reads TGTGCCAGCAGTTTGGGGACAGGGGAATACGAGCAGTACTTC.

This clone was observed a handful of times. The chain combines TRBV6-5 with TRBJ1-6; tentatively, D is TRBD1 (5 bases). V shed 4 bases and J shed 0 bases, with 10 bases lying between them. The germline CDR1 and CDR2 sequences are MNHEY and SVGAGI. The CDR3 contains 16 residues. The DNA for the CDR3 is TGTGCCAGCAGTTGGGGACGGCGCTCCTATAATTCACCCCTCCACTTT. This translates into CASSWGRRSYNSPLHF.

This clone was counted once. This CDR3 reads CASGTEPYEQYF. The CDR3 DNA sequence: TGTGCCAGCGGGACGGAACCATACGAGCAGTACTTC. The chain has TRBV12-3 or TRBV12-4 and TRBJ2-7, with D tentatively TRBD1 or TRBD2 (5 bases each). The V gene lost 8 bases and the J gene lost 4 bases, with 12 bases spanning the gap. CDR3 length: 12 amino acids.

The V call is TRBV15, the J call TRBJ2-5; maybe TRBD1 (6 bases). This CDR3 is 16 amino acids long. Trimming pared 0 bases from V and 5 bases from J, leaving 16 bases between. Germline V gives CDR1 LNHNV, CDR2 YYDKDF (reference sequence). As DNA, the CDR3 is TGTGCCACCAGCAGAGAATTTGGGGGCAGCCGGGAGACCCAGTACTTC. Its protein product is CATSREFGGSRETQYF.

In DNA form, the CDR3 reads TGTGCCAGCAGCTTGGATACAGGCCCCGGGGAGCTGTTTTTT. It encodes CASSLDTGPGELFF. V gene TRBV5-4 combines with J gene TRBJ2-2; weak D call: TRBD1 (5 bases). The CDR3 runs to 14 residues. Germline lookup yields CDR1 SGHNT and CDR2 YYREEE (reference sequence). The ends were cut back, 0 bases at V and 6 bases at J, with 9 bases in the middle.

The CDR3 loop is CASSLGGQVNQPQHF. The CDR3 nucleotides read TGTGCCAGCAGCTTGGGGGGACAGGTCAATCAGCCCCAGCATTTT. The chain combines TRBV5-4 with TRBJ1-5; 8 bases line up with TRBD1. After removal of 0 bases from V and 3 bases from J, the junction contained 2 bases not matched to a gene. Germline CDR1 is SGHNT and CDR2 is YYREEE (reference sequence). CDR3 length: 15 amino acids.

CDR3 coding DNA: TGTGCCAGTAGTATAAACGCTGGTGACGAGCAGTACTTC. The encoded protein is CASSINAGDEQYF. This chain links TRBV19 with TRBJ2-7; D is unresolved. The length of the CDR3 is 13 residues. Per the germline V gene, CDR1 is LNHDA and CDR2 is SQIVND (reference sequence). The V and J ends lost 2 bases and 5 bases respectively, with 10 bases between them.

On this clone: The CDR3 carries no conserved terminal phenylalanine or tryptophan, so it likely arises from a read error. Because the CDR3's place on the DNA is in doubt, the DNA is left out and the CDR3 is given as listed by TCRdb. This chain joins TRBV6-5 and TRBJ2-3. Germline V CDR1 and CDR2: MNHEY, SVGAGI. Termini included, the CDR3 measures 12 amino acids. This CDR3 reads CASQPYSGTPLS.

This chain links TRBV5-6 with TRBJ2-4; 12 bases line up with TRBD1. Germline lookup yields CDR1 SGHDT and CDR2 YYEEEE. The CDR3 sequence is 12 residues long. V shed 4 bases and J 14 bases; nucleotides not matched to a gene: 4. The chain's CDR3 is CASSGDRGQEYF. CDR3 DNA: TGTGCCAGCAGCGGGGACAGGGGGCAGGAGTACTTC.

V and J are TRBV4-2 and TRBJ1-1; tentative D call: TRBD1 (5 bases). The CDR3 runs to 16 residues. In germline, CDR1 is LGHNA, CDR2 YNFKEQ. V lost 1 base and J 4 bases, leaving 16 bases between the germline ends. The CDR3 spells CASSQVTGRVGTEAFF. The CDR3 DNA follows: TGTGCCAGCAGCCAAGTTACGGGGCGTGTGGGCACTGAAGCTTTCTTT.

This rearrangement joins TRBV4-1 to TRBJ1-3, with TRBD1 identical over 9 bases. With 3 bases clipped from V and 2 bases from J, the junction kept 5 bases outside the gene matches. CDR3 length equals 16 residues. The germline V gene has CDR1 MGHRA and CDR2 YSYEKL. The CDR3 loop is CASSQGQGTTGNTIYF. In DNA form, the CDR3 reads TGCGCCAGCAGCCAGGGACAGGGAACAACTGGAAACACCATATATTTT.